This T cell receptor (beta chain) derives from a study of read filtering for tumor transcriptome and immune sequencing. At the level of the study: After DNase treatment, RNA was made into whole-transcriptome libraries. Per sample, TCR-region reads ranged about 3.5 to 11 million by IR-seq, 85 to 1273 by RNA-seq.

The length of the CDR3 is 12 residues. CDR1 SQVTM and CDR2 ANQGSEA come from the germline V gene. Trimming at V came to 0 bases and at J to 11 bases, leaving 6 bases not matched to a gene. This library used around 400 ng RNA and molecular barcoded adaptors spanning alpha/delta and beta/gamma chains. TCRdb reprocessed the reads with MiXCR, giving one entry per CDR3 protein. The sample holds over 50,000 distinct CDR3 sequences, approximately 20% seen once. The sequence came from a donor at least 40 years old with multiple myeloma. The sample consisted of a population of CD138-negative cells sorted from bone marrow. V usage is TRBV29-1 and J usage is TRBJ1-1, with 7 bases aligning to TRBD1. The CDR3 protein is CSVEDYGRGAFF. The CDR3 coding sequence is TGCAGCGTTGAAGATTACGGCAGGGGGGCTTTCTTT.